The next 29 T cell receptor beta chains were all read from a single sample in a study of T cell responses to AZD1222 COVID-19 vaccine. Measured with immunoSEQ multiplex PCR; TCRdb has only the in-frame clones, and not every one. The repertoire has under 150,000 clones, 80% to 90% of them found once; the top ten carry around a tenth. The material was peripheral blood, obtained 28 days after the second AZD1222 dose. The receptor source for this set is an adult who received the AZD1222 COVID-19 vaccine.

The chain has TRBV5-4 and TRBJ2-7; 10 bases map to TRBD2. V was pared by 0 bases and J by 6 bases, with 6 bases of the junction left unmatched. The CDR3 consists of 15 residues. Germline values: CDR1 SGHNT, CDR2 YYREEE (reference sequence). The CDR3 region is CASSLAGTSDPEQYF. CDR3 DNA sequence: TGTGCCAGCAGCTTGGCCGGGACTAGCGACCCCGAGCAGTACTTC.

The rearrangement uses TRBV18 and TRBJ2-1, with 10 bases aligning to TRBD2. The CDR3 loop spans 19 amino acids. CDR1 and CDR2 (germline): KGHSH, LQKENI. The trim removed 0 bases at V and 8 bases at J, leaving 16 bases unmatched. The CDR3 DNA is TGTGCCAGCTCACCACCTATTGCACTAGCGGGGTCCCTTACAGATGAGCAGTTCTTC. Protein sequence: CASSPPIALAGSLTDEQFF.

The V and J genes are TRBV10-1 and TRBJ2-7, with TRBD2 identical over 7 bases. CDR1 WNHNN and CDR2 SYGVQD come from the germline V gene (reference sequence). The CDR3 runs to 14 residues. V was clipped by 6 bases and J by 3 bases; unmatched bases: 8. In DNA form, the CDR3 reads TGCGCCAGCAGCCGGACTAGTACCAACTACGAGCAGTACTTC. Translating it yields CASSRTSTNYEQYF.

The chain carries TRBV18 and TRBJ1-1; 8 bases map to TRBD1. Germline V CDR1 and CDR2: KGHSH, LQKENI. The CDR3 runs 12 residues. V was pared by 3 bases and J by 7 bases, with 1 base of the junction left unmatched. CDR3 sequence reads: CASSPDRVEAFF. The CDR3 nucleotides read TGTGCCAGCTCACCGGACAGGGTTGAAGCTTTCTTT. The full variable domain, rest sourced from reference TRBV18 and TRBJ1-1, is NAGVMQNPRHLVRRRGQEARLRCSPMKGHSHVYWYRQLPEEGLKFMVYLQKENIIDESGMPKERFSAEFPKEGPSILRIQQVVRGDSAAYFCASSPDRVEAFFGQGTRLTVV.

The chain joins TRBV19 to TRBJ1-5, with D possibly being TRBD1 (5 bases). Germline CDR1 reads LNHDA; CDR2 reads SQIVND (reference sequence). The CDR3 spans 17 residues. V gave up 8 bases and J gave up 6 bases, with 26 bases separating them. CDR3 DNA: TGTGCCAGTGTTGCGGGGGGGTCAGGGTTCCTTCTTCAGCCCCAGCATTTT. Translation: CASVAGGSGFLLQPQHF.

This chain connects TRBV3-1 (or the pseudogene TRBV3-2) to TRBJ1-3; D not resolved. Germline values: CDR1 LGHDT, CDR2 YNNKEL (reference sequence). The CDR3 is 15 residues long. The germline V and J ends were trimmed by 2 bases and 0 bases, with 8 bases remaining between them. The chain's CDR3 is CASSQTRISGNTIYF. The CDR3 nucleotides are TGTGCCAGCAGCCAAACTCGTATCTCTGGAAACACCATATATTTT.

V gene TRBV5-1 combines with J gene TRBJ2-2; 8 nucleotides line up with TRBD2. This CDR3 region has 16 residues. The V segment lost 0 bases and the J segment 2 bases; nucleotides outside the gene matches: 3. The germline CDR1 and CDR2 sequences are SGHRS and YFSETQ. The CDR3 is CASSLGAGVNTGELFF. The CDR3 bases are TGCGCCAGCAGCTTGGGAGCGGGAGTTAACACCGGGGAGCTGTTTTTT.

The rearrangement joins TRBV5-5 to TRBJ2-1, with D tentatively TRBD1 (6 bases). This CDR3 contains 14 residues. Trimming removed 4 bases from V and 9 bases from J, with 17 bases in between. Germline CDR1 is SGHKS and CDR2 is YYEKEE (reference sequence). Here the CDR3 reads CASSTQTGSAEQFF. The CDR3 region has the DNA TGTGCCAGCAGCACCCAGACAGGATCCGCTGAGCAGTTCTTC.

The chain links TRBV18 to TRBJ1-5; maybe TRBD1 (6 bases). The CDR3 consists of 14 residues. Trimming pared 6 bases from V and 2 bases from J, leaving 11 bases between. Germline loops: CDR1 KGHSH, CDR2 LQKENI. DNA of the CDR3: TGTGCCAGCTCGGCAGGGGCCGGCAATCAGCCCCAGCATTTT. This encodes CASSAGAGNQPQHF.

This rearrangement joins TRBV5-6 to TRBJ1-3; possibly TRBD1 for D (5 bases). Looked up from germline, CDR1 is SGHDT and CDR2 is YYEEEE. Deletions cut 2 bases from V and 8 bases from J, with 8 bases between. This CDR3 spans 12 amino acids. The CDR3 DNA sequence: TGTGCCAGCAGCTTACGGGGCGACACCATATATTTT. Residues: CASSLRGDTIYF.

In its sample, this clone was seen once. V gene TRBV5-1 combines with J gene TRBJ2-2, with D possibly TRBD1 on 5 matching bases. Germline CDR1 is SGHRS and CDR2 is YFSETQ. The CDR3 contains 16 residues. V was shortened by 3 bases and J by 0 bases, with 12 bases between the two germline ends. CDR3 nucleotides: TGCGCCAGCAGCTCGACAGTTTTCTCGAACACCGGGGAGCTGTTTTTT. It is translated as CASSSTVFSNTGELFF.

This chain links TRBV5-6 with TRBJ1-1, with a tentative D call TRBD1 (5 bases). CDR1 SGHDT and CDR2 YYEEEE come from the germline V gene. This CDR3 region has 13 residues. The ends were cut back, 3 bases at V and 3 bases at J, with 9 bases in the middle. The CDR3 coding sequence is TGTGCCAGCAGCTGGGGGGGAGACACTGAAGCTTTCTTT. It is translated as CASSWGGDTEAFF.

This clone was observed a single time. V is TRBV19 and J is TRBJ1-5, with TRBD1 matching 7 bases. The V gene end was trimmed by 4 bases and the J gene end by 5 bases; junction bases not matched to a gene: 2. CDR3 length: 13 amino acids. The germline V gene has CDR1 LNHDA and CDR2 SQIVND (reference sequence). This chain's CDR3 is CASSRQGYQPQHF. The CDR3 DNA sequence: TGTGCCAGTAGTAGACAGGGCTATCAGCCCCAGCATTTT.

V gene TRBV7-8 combines with J gene TRBJ1-5; D is ambiguous. The V end lost 0 bases, the J end lost 1 base, and 4 bases lay between the germline ends. This CDR3 comprises 14 residues. CDR1 and CDR2 from the germline V gene are SGHVS and FQNEAQ. CDR3 coding DNA: TGTGCCAGCAGCTTAGCTCGGAGCAATCAGCCCCAGCATTTT. Its translation: CASSLARSNQPQHF.

The chain combines TRBV30 with TRBJ1-2; a possible D gene is TRBD1 (6 bases). Trimming removed 0 bases from V and 8 bases from J, with 13 bases in between. CDR3 length equals 13 residues. CDR1 is GTSNPN, CDR2 SVGIG, per germline (reference sequence). The CDR3 DNA sequence: TGTGCCTGGAGTGTACGGGGGGCGGAGGGCTACACCTTC. Translation: CAWSVRGAEGYTF.

This clone was counted a single time. The CDR3 here is CASSLPGGSTDTQYF. CDR3 DNA sequence: TGTGCCAGCAGCTTACCCGGGGGAAGTACGGATACGCAGTATTTT. The rearrangement uses TRBV13 and TRBJ2-3; a weak D match, TRBD2 (6 bases). Per germline, CDR1 PRHDT and CDR2 FYEKMQ (reference sequence). V lost 2 bases and J lost 6, with 15 bases in between. The CDR3 extends over 15 amino acids.

The chain has TRBV2 and TRBJ1-5; D is unclear. Trimming took off 8 bases at V and 2 bases at J, with 13 bases between the two ends. The germline CDR1 and CDR2 sequences are SNHLY and FYNNEI. The CDR3 runs 14 residues. The CDR3 is CASEPTGGNQPQHF. CDR3 sequence (DNA): TGTGCCAGCGAACCGACGGGTGGCAATCAGCCCCAGCATTTT.

The V and J genes are TRBV3-1 (or the pseudogene TRBV3-2) and TRBJ1-6; 8 bases match TRBD1. Germline values: CDR1 LGHDT, CDR2 YNNKEL (reference sequence). This CDR3 spans 16 amino acids. The ends lost 1 base at V and 7 bases at J; junction bases unmatched: 6. CDR3 loop: CASSQGGQGANSPLHF. The CDR3 DNA reads as TGTGCCAGCAGCCAAGGGGGGCAGGGGGCAAATTCACCCCTCCACTTT.

The rearrangement joins TRBV5-1 to TRBJ1-4; no clear D. The V end lost 0 bases, the J end lost 2 bases, and 11 bases lay between the germline ends. The CDR3 consists of 16 residues. Germline CDR1 and CDR2: SGHRS and YFSETQ. The CDR3 region is CASSLGQVSTNEKLFF. The CDR3, as DNA: TGCGCCAGCAGCTTGGGGCAGGTGTCGACTAATGAAAAACTGTTTTTT.

CDR3: CASSPNRAETQYF. CDR3 nucleotides: TGTGCCAGCAGCCCCAACCGGGCAGAGACCCAGTACTTC. The V call is TRBV5-6, the J call TRBJ2-5; D gene ambiguous. CDR3 length: 13 amino acids. Germline assignment: CDR1 SGHDT and CDR2 YYEEEE. Trimming pared 4 bases from V and 4 bases from J, leaving 11 bases between. Complete variable domain (other parts from reference TRBV5-6 and TRBJ2-5): DAGVTQSPTHLIKTRGQQVTLRCSPKSGHDTVSWYQQALGQGPQFIFQYYEEEERQRGNFPDRFSGHQFPNYSSELNVNALLLGDSALYLCASSPNRAETQYFGPGTRLLVL.

The chain links TRBV5-1 to TRBJ2-5; 9 nucleotides agree with TRBD1. Germline V lookup: CDR1 SGHRS, CDR2 YFSETQ. V was clipped by 4 bases and J by 5 bases; unmatched bases: 9. The CDR3 runs 15 residues. As DNA, the CDR3 is TGCGCCAGCAGCGCTTCGGGACAGGGAGACGAGACCCAGTACTTC. Translating gives CASSASGQGDETQYF.

This clone was seen once. This chain uses TRBV19 with TRBJ1-4; D is possibly TRBD1 (5 bases). Germline V gene lookup returns CDR1 LNHDA and CDR2 SQIVND (reference sequence). The V and J ends lost 3 bases and 8 bases respectively, with 13 bases between them. The CDR3 is made up of 14 amino acids. This chain's CDR3 is CASSIRQGGEKLFF. CDR3 sequence (DNA): TGTGCCAGTAGTATCCGGCAGGGTGGAGAAAAACTGTTTTTT. Full variable domain (missing parts from reference TRBV19 and TRBJ1-4): DGGITQSPKYLFRKEGQNVTLSCEQNLNHDAMYWYRQDPGQGLRLIYYSQIVNDFQKGDIAEGYSVSREKKESFPLTVTSAQKNPTAFYLCASSIRQGGEKLFFGSGTQLSVL.

V and J are TRBV5-6 and TRBJ2-2; D uncertain. The CDR3 extends over 14 amino acids. Germline CDR1 SGHDT, CDR2 YYEEEE. V dropped 1 base and J dropped 6 bases, with 10 bases sitting between them. Here the CDR3 reads CASSLSFGSGELFF. Written as DNA, the CDR3 is TGTGCCAGCAGCTTGAGTTTCGGGTCCGGGGAGCTGTTTTTT.

The gene calls are TRBV5-1 and TRBJ2-1, with a possible D match to TRBD2 (6 bases). The CDR3 length is 15 residues. In germline, CDR1 is SGHRS, CDR2 YFSETQ. The V end lost 3 bases, the J end lost 2 bases, and 12 bases lay between the germline ends. Here the CDR3 reads CASSWLGGAYNEQFF. DNA of the CDR3: TGCGCCAGCAGCTGGCTCGGGGGAGCCTACAATGAGCAGTTCTTC.

The chain couples TRBV5-1 to TRBJ2-1; 11 nucleotides agree with TRBD2. Germline V gene data show CDR1 as SGHRS and CDR2 as YFSETQ. Unmatched junction bases numbered 3, after V lost 3 bases and J lost 4 bases. The CDR3 sequence is 15 residues long. Here the CDR3 reads CASSSGTSGYNEQFF. CDR3 DNA: TGCGCCAGCAGCTCCGGGACTAGCGGATACAATGAGCAGTTCTTC.

V is TRBV7-2 and J is TRBJ2-2; D is undetermined. V was trimmed by 5 bases and J by 5 bases, leaving 15 bases between them. The CDR3 runs to 15 residues. Germline CDR1 reads SGHTA; CDR2 reads FQGNSA. CDR3 sequence reads: CASSLFSSTTGELFF. CDR3 nucleotides: TGTGCCAGCAGCCTTTTCTCGAGCACTACCGGGGAGCTGTTTTTT.

This clone has just one count. The chain is built from TRBV10-3 and TRBJ1-5, with D unclear. Between the trimmed V and J ends, which lost 0 bases and 5 bases, there was a span of 5 bases. Germline V gene sequence: CDR1 ENHRY, CDR2 SYGVKD. The CDR3 loop spans 13 amino acids. Here the CDR3 DNA reads TGTGCCATCAGTGAGTCCGAAGATCAGCCCCAGCATTTT. As protein: CAISESEDQPQHF.

The chain joins TRBV4-3 to TRBJ1-2, with D tentatively TRBD1 (6 bases). The CDR3 is made up of 14 amino acids. Germline V gene data show CDR1 as LGHNA and CDR2 as YSLEER. V shed 3 bases and J shed 7 bases, with 15 bases lying between them. CDR3 in amino acids: CASSHHPPGAGYTF. The CDR3 DNA reads TGCGCCAGCAGCCACCACCCCCCAGGGGCTGGCTACACCTTC.

This clone was detected once. This rearrangement joins TRBV12-3 or TRBV12-4 to TRBJ1-2; D unresolved. This CDR3 has 11 residues. Trimming left V 2 bases short and J 7 bases short, with 5 bases between. CDR3 nucleotide sequence: TGTGCCAGCAGTTTAAATGGTGGCTACACCTTC. Protein sequence: CASSLNGGYTF.